This TCR beta chain originates from a study of T cell changes during pregnancy in multiple sclerosis (dated by TCRdb to between 2018 and 2021). Broadly, across the study: In women with multiple sclerosis, the researchers looked at how the T cell repertoire shifted as pregnancy progressed.

CDR1 SGHAT and CDR2 FQNNGV were looked up in the germline V gene. The CDR3 sequence holds 16 residues, the cysteine and phenylalanine included. Only the CDR3 DNA stays, 48 bases, in frame from base 1. The V end gives up 5 bases and the J end 7 bases, leaving 13 bases in the junction not matched to a gene. Library preparation used the immunoSEQ multiplex PCR assay. In TCRdb, the immuneACCESS table is reduced to in-frame sequences with V and J assigned. These tables do not hold every clone; where another copy was compared, an unresolved V gene accounts for under half, and the others remain unexplained. A total of about 41,000 clones appear in this sample, 70% to 90% of them only once. The top ten clones comprise more than 0.6% of the sample. Points on this clone: Its antigen is unknown. It has no much larger one-base neighbor in the sample; base qualities were not kept.

The V and J genes are TRBV11-2 and TRBJ2-7; the central 11 bases match TRBD2. The sample was CD4+ T cells from peripheral blood mononuclear cells, taken in the first trimester of pregnancy. This clonotype was obtained from a female donor with multiple sclerosis, enrolled in a pregnancy study. The nucleotide sequence reads TGTGCCAGCAGCCACACTAGCGGGGGCGGAAGGGGAGAGCAGTACTTC. This gives the protein CASSHTSGGGRGEQYF.